The following is a T cell receptor beta chain sequence with its context. The antigen is not known. The record originates from a study of OX40 agonist ivuxolimab in advanced cancers. Study background: Three patients responded partially, comprising one with hepatocellular carcinoma and two with cutaneous melanoma. Overall study results and limits: Expanded clones were, on average, more numerous among CD8+ T cells than CD4+. Near-lowest levels of clonal expansion characterized partial responders at 0.1-3.0 mg/kg. Certain nonresponders additionally had low normalized T-cell clonal expansion.

Trimming took off 7 bases at V and 3 bases at J, with 11 bases between the two ends. Germline CDR1 is SNHLY and CDR2 is FYNNEI. This CDR3 has 13 residues. Clones were sequenced by immunoSEQ multiplex PCR, and TCRdb holds only the in-frame ones, with some missing. Of around 69,000 clones listed, roughly nine tenths are singletons. This receptor was taken from an adult with an advanced solid tumor such as melanoma, head and neck, liver or kidney cancer. This specimen was CD4+ or CD8+ T cells sorted from blood, taken in a trial of the OX40 agonist ivuxolimab. This chain connects TRBV2 to TRBJ2-3; D gene ambiguous. Here the CDR3 reads CASMQVATDTQYF. The DNA for the CDR3 is TGTGCCAGCATGCAAGTGGCGACAGATACGCAGTATTTT. Full variable domain (missing parts from reference TRBV2 and TRBJ2-3): EPEVTQTPSHQVTQMGQEVILRCVPISNHLYFYWYRQILGQKVEFLVSFYNNEISEKSEIFDDQFSVERPDGSNFTLKIRSTKLEDSAMYFCASMQVATDTQYFGPGTRLTVL.